Shown below are 3 T cell receptor beta chains from a single sample sequenced in a study of T-cell memory formation after mild COVID-19. TCRdb used MiXCR to reprocess the 5' RACE reads, holding one entry per CDR3 protein. This sample has 250,000 to 400,000 distinct CDR3 sequences, with approximately 14% found just once. Sequenced sample: PBMCs or a T cell subset sorted from them (not recorded which). These receptors were obtained from a man between 18 and 29 years old who had mild COVID-19 (a few samples of this study predate the infection). Cell type and time point are not known.

The chain has TRBV6-5 and TRBJ2-3; TRBD1 is a possible D gene (6 bases). Between the trimmed V and J ends, which lost 4 bases and 5 bases, there was a span of 16 bases. CDR1 and CDR2 from the germline V gene are MNHEY and SVGAGI. The CDR3 is made up of 15 amino acids. The chain's CDR3 is CASSSTGGHGDTQYF. Here the CDR3 DNA reads TGTGCCAGCAGTTCGACAGGCGGGCATGGAGATACGCAGTATTTT.

The V call is TRBV7-9, the J call TRBJ1-2; 7 bases fit TRBD1. The CDR3 totals 11 residues. Germline V gene lookup returns CDR1 SEHNR and CDR2 FQNEAQ (reference sequence). Trimming cost V 5 bases and J 8 bases; bases outside gene matches: 2. The CDR3 nucleotides read TGTGCCAGCAGCGGGGACAGCGGCTACACCTTC. This gives the protein CASSGDSGYTF.

This clonotype came up a few times. This sequence joins TRBV27 and TRBJ1-5, with D unclear. The germline V gene encodes CDR1 MNHEY and CDR2 SMNVEV (reference sequence). This CDR3 comprises 13 residues. V was shortened by 3 bases and J by 6 bases, with 9 bases between the two germline ends. The chain's CDR3 is CASSLQEGQPQHF. The DNA of the CDR3 is TGTGCCAGCAGTTTGCAGGAAGGTCAGCCCCAGCATTTT.